This TCR beta chain was captured in a study of blood T cell repertoires in COVID-19. The table came from immunoSEQ multiplex PCR; TCRdb's copy has only in-frame clones and leaves some out. The sample has roughly 300,000 clones; around 84% are singletons. The CDR3 extends over 14 amino acids. Trimming removed 4 bases at V and 7 bases at J, with 11 bases between. CDR1 SNHLY and CDR2 FYNNEI come from the germline V gene. Participants spanned ages roughly 18 to 90 years and resided in some 22 US areas. What the recovered Cohort 3 donors had was two negative PCRs, clearance, or symptom resolution. Sequenced: PBMCs or T cells enriched from blood (not recorded which). This TCR came from a woman aged 45 to 65 who had recovered from COVID-19. The chain joins TRBV2 to TRBJ1-6, with unresolved D. The CDR3 loop is CASSGPGQNSPLHF. CDR3 nucleotide sequence: TGTGCCAGCAGTGGACCAGGTCAAAATTCACCCCTCCACTTT.